The clone carrying this T cell receptor (beta chain) has a handful of counts. This sample was taken from a study of response to subunit inactivated influenza vaccine. The ends lost 6 bases at V and 7 bases at J; junction bases unmatched: 14. CDR3 length: 16 amino acids. The V gene's germline CDR1 is SQVTM and CDR2 ANQGSEA. TCRdb reprocessed the RT-PCR reads via MiXCR and lists one record per CDR3 protein. This sample has about 700,000 distinct CDR3 sequences, with less than 20% found just once. This sample comprised PBMCs from blood, obtained approximately 12 days after vaccination. V is TRBV29-1 and J is TRBJ2-1; TRBD2 agrees at 11 bases. This receptor was identified in a man aged 45 to 65 who received an inactivated influenza vaccine. CDR3 bases: TGCAGCGTGGAACACCGGACTAGCGGGCTCGGAAATGAGCAGTTCTTC. Residues: CSVEHRTSGLGNEQFF.